The 15 T cell receptor beta chains below were found in one sample sequenced in a study of cytomegalovirus exposure and HLA in healthy donors. This PCR relied on a set of 60 Vbeta primers and 13 Jbeta primers. Only in-frame clones appear in the TCRdb table, and some are missing; sequencing was by immunoSEQ multiplex PCR. The data show roughly 180,000 clones, roughly 83% seen once. The sequencing sample was made of PBMCs. These receptors came from a boy younger than 10 in good health and CMV-seronegative.

This chain's CDR3 is CASQGQRYGYTF. The CDR3 DNA reads TGTGCCAGCCAGGGGCAGCGGTATGGCTACACCTTC. The chain links TRBV21-1 to TRBJ1-2; the tabulated D call, TRBD1, remains unverified against the DNA. TRBV21-1 is described as a pseudogene. CDR3 length: 12 amino acids.

The V and J genes are TRBV5-1 and TRBJ2-1, with 10 bases matching TRBD2. J was trimmed by 6 bases and V by 4 bases; bases with no gene match: 10. Germline CDR1 and CDR2: SGHRS and YFSETQ. There are 16 residues in the CDR3. The DNA of the CDR3 is TGCGCCAGCAGCGCCACGCTAGCGGGAGAGCGCAATGAGCAGTTCTTC. As protein: CASSATLAGERNEQFF. Full variable domain (outside the CDR3, taken from reference TRBV5-1 and TRBJ2-1): KAGVTQTPRYLIKTRGQQVTLSCSPISGHRSVSWYQQTPGQGLQFLFEYFSETQRNKGNFPGRFSGRQFSNSRSEMNVSTLELGDSALYLCASSATLAGERNEQFFGPGTRLTVL.

V gene TRBV19 combines with J gene TRBJ2-7; 8 bases match TRBD2. CDR3 length equals 15 residues. Losses at the gene ends were 4 bases for V and 8 bases for J; bases not matched to a gene: 13. The germline V gene encodes CDR1 LNHDA and CDR2 SQIVND (reference sequence). The CDR3 protein is CASSNTSGYYTKQYF. The CDR3 DNA follows: TGTGCCAGTAGTAATACTAGCGGATACTATACGAAGCAGTACTTC.

A few counts support this clone. The genes are TRBV15 and TRBJ2-3; D remains ambiguous. In germline, CDR1 is LNHNV, CDR2 YYDKDF (reference sequence). V was clipped by 0 bases and J by 4 bases, with 8 bases between them. This CDR3 has 14 amino acids. The CDR3 spells CATSRDLGPDTQYF. The CDR3 DNA follows: TGTGCCACCAGCAGAGATTTGGGCCCAGATACGCAGTATTTT. Variable domain in full (rest from reference TRBV15 and TRBJ2-3): DAMVIQNPRYQVTQFGKPVTLSCSQTLNHNVMYWYQQKSSQAPKLLFHYYDKDFNNEADTPDNFQSRRPNTSFCFLDIRSPGLGDTAMYLCATSRDLGPDTQYFGPGTRLTVL.

This chain joins TRBV7-9 and TRBJ1-1; D is perhaps TRBD1 (5 bases). Trimming cost V 2 bases and J 5 bases, with 9 bases left between them. Germline CDR1 reads SEHNR; CDR2 reads FQNEAQ (reference sequence). There are 13 residues in the CDR3. CDR3 DNA: TGTGCCAGCAGCTTACCAAGGGGAACTGAAGCTTTCTTT. It translates to CASSLPRGTEAFF.

The chain employs TRBV15 and TRBJ1-1; D is ambiguous. V lost 1 base, J lost 2 bases, and 8 bases lay in between. The CDR3 has 14 amino acids. Looked up from germline, CDR1 is LNHNV and CDR2 is YYDKDF (reference sequence). The CDR3 loop is CATSRVGGNTEAFF. CDR3 coding DNA: TGTGCCACCAGCAGAGTGGGAGGAAACACTGAAGCTTTCTTT.

V and J are TRBV19 and TRBJ1-3, with TRBD1 identical over 7 bases. The CDR3 has 15 residues. Germline loops: CDR1 LNHDA, CDR2 SQIVND (reference sequence). J gave up 4 bases and V 6 bases, and 9 bases lay outside the gene matches. The chain's CDR3 is CASRLTGNQGNTIYF. CDR3 sequence (DNA): TGTGCCAGTAGACTGACAGGGAATCAGGGAAACACCATATATTTT.

The rearrangement uses TRBV20-1 and TRBJ2-1; a weak D match, TRBD2 (5 bases). With 0 bases removed from V and 10 bases from J, the gap between germline ends came to 7 bases. The germline CDR1 and CDR2 sequences are DFQATT and SNEGSKA (reference sequence). The CDR3 is 11 amino acids. CDR3 nucleotide sequence: TGCAGTGCTAGAGAGAGACTAGAGCAGTTCTTC. Translation: CSARERLEQFF.

This clone was detected only a few times. This chain uses TRBV6-5 with TRBJ1-2; no firm D call. V shed 6 bases and J shed 8 bases, with 16 bases lying between them. There are 13 residues in the CDR3. Germline values: CDR1 MNHEY, CDR2 SVGAGI. CDR3 region: CASSPPRGQGYTF. Here the CDR3 DNA reads TGTGCCAGCAGCCCCCCCCGAGGGCAGGGCTACACCTTC.

This clone is a singleton in its sample. The rearrangement uses TRBV30 and TRBJ1-4, with unresolved D. The V gene lost 0 bases and the J gene lost 5 bases, with 13 bases spanning the gap. The CDR3 runs 15 residues. CDR1 and CDR2 from the germline V gene are GTSNPN and SVGIG (reference sequence). CDR3 in amino acids: CAWSVLLLRNEKLFF. The CDR3 DNA reads TGTGCCTGGAGTGTACTCTTGTTACGGAATGAAAAACTGTTTTTT.

This clone has just a few counts. In DNA form, the CDR3 reads TGCGCCAGCAGCTCGTCGGGGACTAACTATGGCTACACCTTC. Translation: CASSSSGTNYGYTF. The chain recombines TRBV5-1 with TRBJ1-2; no definite D call. Trimming removed 3 bases from V and 0 bases from J, with 9 bases in between. This CDR3 contains 14 residues. Germline lookup yields CDR1 SGHRS and CDR2 YFSETQ.

The chain uses TRBV9 and TRBJ2-1, with TRBD2 identical over 11 bases. Germline CDR1 SGDLS, CDR2 YYNGEE. The CDR3 spans 15 residues. J gave up 10 bases and V 0 bases, and 6 bases lay outside the gene matches. The CDR3: CASSVDSGGAREQFF. Written as DNA, the CDR3 is TGTGCCAGCAGCGTAGATAGCGGGGGGGCTCGGGAGCAGTTCTTC.

This chain uses TRBV7-9 with TRBJ2-5; D may be TRBD1 (6 bases). V was clipped by 4 bases and J by 2 bases, with 14 bases between them. The V gene's germline CDR1 is SEHNR and CDR2 FQNEAQ (reference sequence). The CDR3 spans 15 residues. The CDR3 region is CASSWDSDSQETQYF. In DNA, the CDR3 is TGTGCCAGCAGCTGGGATTCGGACAGTCAAGAGACCCAGTACTTC. The full variable domain, rest sourced from reference TRBV7-9 and TRBJ2-5, is DTGVSQNPRHKITKRGQNVTFRCDPISEHNRLYWYRQTLGQGPEFLTYFQNEAQLEKSRLLSDRFSAERPKGSFSTLEIQRTEQGDSAMYLCASSWDSDSQETQYFGPGTRLLVL.

The chain joins TRBV7-3 to TRBJ2-5; D perhaps matches TRBD1 (5 bases). The CDR3 has 14 amino acids. Germline V CDR1 and CDR2: SGHTA, FQGTGA. Trimming took 5 bases from V and 1 from J, leaving 11 bases between them. DNA for the CDR3: TGTGCCAGCAGCCATTCAGGGTTCCAAGAGACCCAGTACTTC. Translating it yields CASSHSGFQETQYF.

The chain employs TRBV6-5 and TRBJ1-2; D gene uncertain. Germline CDR1 MNHEY, CDR2 SVGAGI. Trimming left V 6 bases short and J 5 bases short, with 13 bases between. CDR3 length: 13 residues. CDR3 sequence reads: CASSPLGLYGYTF. The CDR3 DNA reads TGTGCCAGCAGCCCCCTGGGCCTATATGGCTACACCTTC.